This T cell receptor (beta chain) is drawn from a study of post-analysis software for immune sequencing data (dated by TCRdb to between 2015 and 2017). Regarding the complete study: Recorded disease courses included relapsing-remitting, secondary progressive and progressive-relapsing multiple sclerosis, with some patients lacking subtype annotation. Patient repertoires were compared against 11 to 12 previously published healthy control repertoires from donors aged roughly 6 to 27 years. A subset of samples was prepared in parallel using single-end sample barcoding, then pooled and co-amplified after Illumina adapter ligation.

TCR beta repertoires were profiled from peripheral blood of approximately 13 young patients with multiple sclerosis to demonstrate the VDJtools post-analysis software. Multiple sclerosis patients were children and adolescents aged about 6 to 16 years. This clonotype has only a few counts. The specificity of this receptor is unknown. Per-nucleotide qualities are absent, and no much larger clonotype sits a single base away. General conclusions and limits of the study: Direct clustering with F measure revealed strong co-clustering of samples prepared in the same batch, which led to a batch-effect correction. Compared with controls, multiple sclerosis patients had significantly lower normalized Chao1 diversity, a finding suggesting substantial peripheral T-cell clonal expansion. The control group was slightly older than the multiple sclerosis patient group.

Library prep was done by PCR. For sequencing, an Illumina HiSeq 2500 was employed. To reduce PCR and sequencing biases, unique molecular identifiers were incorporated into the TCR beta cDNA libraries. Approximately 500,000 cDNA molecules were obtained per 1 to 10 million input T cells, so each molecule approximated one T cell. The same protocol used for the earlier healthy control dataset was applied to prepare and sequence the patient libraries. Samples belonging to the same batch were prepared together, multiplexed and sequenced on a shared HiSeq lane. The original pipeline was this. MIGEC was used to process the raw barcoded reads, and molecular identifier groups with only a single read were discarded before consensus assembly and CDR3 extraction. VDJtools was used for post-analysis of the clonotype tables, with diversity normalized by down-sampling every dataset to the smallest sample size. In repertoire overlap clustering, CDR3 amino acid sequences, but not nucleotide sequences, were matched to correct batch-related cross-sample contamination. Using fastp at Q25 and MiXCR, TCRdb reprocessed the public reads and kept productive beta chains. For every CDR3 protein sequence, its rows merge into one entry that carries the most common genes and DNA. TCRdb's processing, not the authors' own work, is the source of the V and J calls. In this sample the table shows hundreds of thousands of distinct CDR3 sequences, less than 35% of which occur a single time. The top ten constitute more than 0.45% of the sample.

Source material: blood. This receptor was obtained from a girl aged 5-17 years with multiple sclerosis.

The DNA reads TGTGCCATCAGTGGGGGACAGACCAACCAAGAGACCCAGTACTTC. The translation is CAISGGQTNQETQYF. The chain is made from TRBV10-3 and TRBJ2-5; TRBD1 lines up with 7 middle nucleotides. The CDR3 contains 15 residues, cysteine and phenylalanine counted. The CDR3 DNA has 45 bases and is translated from base 1. Germline trimming: 4 bases from V, 0 bases from J; junction bases outside gene matches: 5. Per the germline V gene, ENHRY is the CDR1 and SYGVKD is the CDR2.